This TCR beta chain was recovered during a study of regulatory T cells in long-lasting Graves disease. Overall study results and limits: Tissue studied was limited to peripheral blood, excluding thyroid tissue. Repertoires from persistent disease leaned toward TRBV28, TRBJ1-2 and TRBJ2-5.

The junction had 2 bases not matched to a gene; V was cut back by 2 bases and J by 3 bases. The CDR3 is 15 residues long. The V gene's germline CDR1 is ENHRY and CDR2 SYGVKD. The TCR beta library used iRepertoire HTBI primers with Arm-PCR amplification of CDR3. TCRdb called the multiplex PCR reads again in MiXCR, with one record for every CDR3 protein. The data contain hundreds of thousands of distinct CDR3 sequences, 20% to 25% of them singletons. As for time point: persistent/refractory GD, antithyroid drugs over 5 years with positive TRAb. PBMCs provided the RNA from which the TCR library was made. At least ten counts were recorded for this clonotype. Its antigen remains unknown.

The gene calls are TRBV10-3 and TRBJ1-5; 9 nucleotides match TRBD1. This clonotype originated in a female donor with Graves disease. This specimen consisted of peripheral blood mononuclear cells (PBMCs), obtained when the disease was refractory, from a patient treated with antithyroid drugs. Written as DNA, the CDR3 is TGTGCCATCAGTGAGGACAGGGGGATCAATCAGCCCCAGCATTTT. Translated, it gives CAISEDRGINQPQHF.